This T cell receptor beta chain originates from a study of cytomegalovirus exposure and HLA in healthy donors. Vbeta (60) and Jbeta (13) primers were used in the PCR. Here immunoSEQ multiplex PCR was the method, and the copy in TCRdb shows in-frame clones only, minus some. The table lists approximately 100,000 clones, 74% of them singletons, with about 2% in the top ten. Looked up from germline, CDR1 is SNHLY and CDR2 is FYNNEI. The CDR3 is 14 residues long. The J segment lost 14 bases and the V segment lost 0 bases, leaving 9 bases of the junction unmatched. Findings of the study overall: According to a later analysis, donors in an Asian-associated ancestry cluster reportedly had fewer N-insertions than the 666-donor mean. The records held CMV serostatus as the only immune exposure information.

Concerning this clone itself: Antigen unknown.

Sequencing was carried out using PBMCs. The receptor's source is a human donor in good health. The chain has TRBV2 and TRBJ1-1, with 10 positions matching TRBD1. The CDR3, as DNA: TGTGCCAGCAGTGAAGCTAGTCCGGGACAGGGGATCTTCTTT. It encodes CASSEASPGQGIFF. The complete variable domain, with remaining parts taken from reference TRBV2 and TRBJ1-1, reads EPEVTQTPSHQVTQMGQEVILRCVPISNHLYFYWYRQILGQKVEFLVSFYNNEISEKSEIFDDQFSVERPDGSNFTLKIRSTKLEDSAMYFCASSEASPGQGIFFGQGTRLTVV.